These 22 T cell receptor beta chains originate from one sample sequenced in a study of early T cells in non-severe SARS-CoV-2 infection. TCRdb independently ran MiXCR on the 5' RACE reads; one entry per CDR3 protein. The sample yields around 57,000 distinct CDR3 sequences, 5.5% to 7.5% seen once. Material for sequencing was whole blood. The source is an adult who was a healthcare worker with PCR-confirmed SARS-CoV-2 infection or an uninfected control (not recorded which).

The chain uses TRBV7-2 and TRBJ2-5, with D perhaps TRBD1 (6 bases). V was shortened by 5 bases and J by 1 base, with 17 bases between the two germline ends. Looked up from germline, CDR1 is SGHTA and CDR2 is FQGNSA. This CDR3 is 16 amino acids long. CDR3 in amino acids: CASSVGTPGRQETQYF. CDR3 coding DNA: TGTGCCAGCAGCGTCGGGACACCGGGGCGCCAAGAGACCCAGTACTTC.

This clonotype was seen a handful of times. The rearrangement links TRBV5-1 to TRBJ1-1; no definite D call. Trimming took off 5 bases at V and 6 bases at J, with 8 bases between the two ends. Germline lookup yields CDR1 SGHRS and CDR2 YFSETQ. The CDR3 contains 11 residues. Here the CDR3 DNA reads TGCGCCAGCAGATTAGGACCTGAAGCTTTCTTT. The encoded protein is CASRLGPEAFF.

This chain connects TRBV6-2 or TRBV6-3 to TRBJ2-2; D unclear. The CDR3 sequence is 12 residues long. Trimming stripped 2 bases from V and 5 bases from J, with 3 bases between. From germline, CDR1 is MNHEY and CDR2 SVGEGT. This CDR3 reads CASSYRTGELFF. Written as DNA, the CDR3 is TGTGCCAGCAGTTACAGGACCGGGGAGCTGTTTTTT.

This chain joins TRBV19 and TRBJ2-5; 11 nucleotides line up with TRBD1. This CDR3 region has 18 residues. Germline CDR1 reads LNHDA; CDR2 reads SQIVND (reference sequence). The ends lost 5 bases at V and 5 bases at J; junction bases unmatched: 16. The CDR3 protein is CASSVGQGVPPPRETQYF. The CDR3 DNA reads as TGTGCCAGTAGTGTGGGACAGGGGGTACCCCCGCCCAGGGAGACCCAGTACTTC.

This clonotype was recorded many times. The V call is TRBV5-1, the J call TRBJ2-1; D is unclear. The V end lost 4 bases, the J end lost 4 bases, and 12 bases lay between the germline ends. This CDR3 spans 14 amino acids. The germline V gene encodes CDR1 SGHRS and CDR2 YFSETQ. CDR3 nucleotides: TGCGCCAGCAGCACCCGGACGGAGTACAATGAGCAGTTCTTC. It is translated as CASSTRTEYNEQFF.

This clonotype was found many times. The J gene is TRBJ2-7, the V gene TRBV2; D might be TRBD2 (6 bases). Germline CDR1 reads SNHLY; CDR2 reads FYNNEI. CDR3 size: 12 residues. The V end lost 4 bases, the J end lost 3 bases, and 7 bases lay between the germline ends. CDR3 loop: CASSAEGYEQYF. The CDR3 DNA sequence: TGTGCCAGCAGTGCGGAGGGCTACGAGCAGTACTTC.

The rearrangement links TRBV5-1 to TRBJ1-6; D unclear. Trimming shortened V by 3 bases and J by 0 bases, and 7 bases separated the two germline ends. The germline V gene has CDR1 SGHRS and CDR2 YFSETQ. The CDR3 covers 15 residues. The CDR3 nucleotides read TGCGCCAGCAGCTCGGATGGCTCCTATAATTCACCCCTCCACTTT. It translates to CASSSDGSYNSPLHF.

The rearrangement joins TRBV18 to TRBJ2-1; 9 positions agree with TRBD1. The CDR3 covers 16 residues. CDR1 is KGHSH, CDR2 LQKENI, per germline. After removal of 0 bases from V and 6 bases from J, the junction contained 6 bases not matched to a gene. The CDR3 loop is CASSPPPGQGSNEQFF. CDR3 bases: TGTGCCAGCTCACCACCTCCGGGACAGGGCTCCAATGAGCAGTTCTTC. Complete variable domain (other parts from reference TRBV18 and TRBJ2-1): NAGVMQNPRHLVRRRGQEARLRCSPMKGHSHVYWYRQLPEEGLKFMVYLQKENIIDESGMPKERFSAEFPKEGPSILRIQQVVRGDSAAYFCASSPPPGQGSNEQFFGPGTRLTVL.

This clonotype showed up just a few times. The J gene is TRBJ1-4, the V gene TRBV18; D not certain. In germline, CDR1 is KGHSH, CDR2 LQKENI. This CDR3 region has 16 residues. Deletions cut 2 bases from V and 2 bases from J, with 12 bases between. As DNA, the CDR3 is TGTGCCAGCTCACCAACGGCTAGAACTACTAATGAAAAACTGTTTTTT. Encoded protein: CASSPTARTTNEKLFF.

This clonotype was seen repeatedly, ten times or more. This chain uses TRBV10-3 with TRBJ2-3; 7 nucleotides agree with TRBD1. Unmatched junction bases numbered 13, after V lost 5 bases and J lost 2 bases. From germline, CDR1 is ENHRY and CDR2 SYGVKD. The length of the CDR3 is 17 residues. This CDR3 is CAISTHTGTENTDTQYF. DNA of the CDR3: TGTGCCATCAGTACCCACACCGGGACAGAAAACACAGATACGCAGTATTTT.

This clonotype was recorded many times. This chain connects TRBV9 to TRBJ2-5; possibly TRBD2 for D (5 bases). The CDR3 is 14 amino acids. Germline assignment: CDR1 SGDLS and CDR2 YYNGEE. V was trimmed by 0 bases and J by 5 bases, leaving 11 bases between them. CDR3 bases: TGTGCCAGCAGCGTAGGTTCGGGGAAGGAGACCCAGTACTTC. Translating it yields CASSVGSGKETQYF.

This clonotype was counted only a few times. V usage is TRBV6-5 and J usage is TRBJ1-1; TRBD1 might be the D (5 bases). The CDR3 covers 13 residues. Trimming pared 2 bases from V and 11 bases from J, leaving 15 bases between. CDR1 and CDR2 from the germline V gene are MNHEY and SVGAGI. In nucleotides, the CDR3 is TGTGCCAGCAGTTACACAGGCTCTAACGCCGCTTTCTTT. This encodes CASSYTGSNAAFF.

This clonotype has a count of ten or more. This chain connects TRBV7-2 to TRBJ2-7; D call uncertain. V was trimmed by 4 bases and J by 2 bases, leaving 9 bases between them. The CDR3 totals 13 residues. The V gene's germline CDR1 is SGHTA and CDR2 FQGNSA. CDR3 region: CASSSQRAYEQYF. Here the CDR3 DNA reads TGTGCCAGCAGCTCCCAGCGAGCCTACGAGCAGTACTTC. The full variable domain, in which reference TRBV7-2 and TRBJ2-7 provide the parts outside the CDR3, is GAGVSQSPSNKVTEKGKDVELRCDPISGHTALYWYRQSLGQGLEFLIYFQGNSAPDKSGLPSDRFSAERTGGSVSTLTIQRTQQEDSAVYLCASSSQRAYEQYFGPGTRLTVT.

This clonotype was found many times. The chain links TRBV20-1 to TRBJ2-4, with 10 bases matching TRBD2. The trim removed 6 bases at V and 4 bases at J, leaving 9 bases unmatched. The V gene's germline CDR1 is DFQATT and CDR2 SNEGSKA (reference sequence). The CDR3 length is 15 residues. CDR3 in amino acids: CSAEVYSGGKNIQYF. The CDR3 coding sequence is TGCAGTGCAGAGGTTTATAGCGGGGGGAAAAACATTCAGTACTTC.

At least ten counts were recorded for this clonotype. The chain links TRBV10-3 to TRBJ2-4; 7 bases agree with TRBD2. Germline CDR1 and CDR2: ENHRY and SYGVKD. V gave up 4 bases and J gave up 2 bases; unmatched junction bases: 11. The CDR3 spans 17 residues. Here the CDR3 DNA reads TGTGCCATCAGTGTCGGGCCAGGGAGGGTATCCAAAAACATTCAGTACTTC. Protein sequence: CAISVGPGRVSKNIQYF.

The V and J genes are TRBV2 and TRBJ2-7; no clear D. CDR1 is SNHLY and CDR2 is FYNNEI in the germline V gene. Deletions cut 6 bases from V and 1 base from J, with 10 bases between. The CDR3 covers 13 residues. The CDR3, as DNA: TGTGCCAGCAGGGCAGGCAGATCCTACGAGCAGTACTTC. Its translation is CASRAGRSYEQYF.

This clonotype came up a few times. The chain uses TRBV29-1 and TRBJ2-1; 7 bases fit TRBD1. CDR1 is SQVTM and CDR2 is ANQGSEA in the germline V gene. The trim removed 7 bases at V and 3 bases at J, leaving 12 bases unmatched. The CDR3 totals 15 residues. The CDR3 reads CSALINRGFYNEQFF. CDR3 sequence (DNA): TGCAGCGCTTTAATAAACAGGGGCTTCTACAATGAGCAGTTCTTC.

This chain uses TRBV11-2 with TRBJ2-7; unclear D gene. Trimming cost V 5 bases and J 3 bases, with 17 bases left between them. Germline V gives CDR1 SGHAT, CDR2 FQNNGV. The CDR3 totals 15 residues. CDR3 region: CASSTTLGVDYEQYF. The CDR3 nucleotides read TGTGCCAGCAGCACTACACTGGGCGTCGACTACGAGCAGTACTTC.

This clonotype was seen repeatedly, ten times or more. This sequence joins TRBV4-3 and TRBJ2-1, with TRBD2 as a possible D gene (5 bases). The CDR3 spans 17 residues. Germline V CDR1 and CDR2: LGHNA, YSLEER. The V end was cut by 2 bases, the J end by 6 bases, with 20 bases between. CDR3 DNA sequence: TGCGCCAGCAGCCAAAGTCCGGGAACTTACCCCGGCAATGAGCAGTTCTTC. Amino acid sequence: CASSQSPGTYPGNEQFF.

There are a few counts of this clonotype. The chain carries TRBV2 and TRBJ2-2; possibly TRBD1 or TRBD2 for D (5 bases each). Trimming left V 2 bases short and J 6 bases short, with 19 bases between. This CDR3 region has 17 residues. Germline V gives CDR1 SNHLY, CDR2 FYNNEI. In DNA, the CDR3 is TGTGCCAGCAGTGAATCCCCACTGGCAGGGAGAGCCGGGGAGCTGTTTTTT. This encodes CASSESPLAGRAGELFF. The full variable domain, rest sourced from reference TRBV2 and TRBJ2-2, is EPEVTQTPSHQVTQMGQEVILRCVPISNHLYFYWYRQILGQKVEFLVSFYNNEISEKSEIFDDQFSVERPDGSNFTLKIRSTKLEDSAMYFCASSESPLAGRAGELFFGEGSRLTVL.

This clonotype was observed many times. The J gene is TRBJ2-1, the V gene TRBV6-5; D is uncertain. There are 14 residues in the CDR3. V was pared by 0 bases and J by 6 bases, with 9 bases between. Germline loops: CDR1 MNHEY, CDR2 SVGAGI. The CDR3 sequence is CASSYSITVNEQFF. The CDR3 nucleotides read TGTGCCAGCAGTTACTCCATTACGGTCAATGAGCAGTTCTTC.

The chain employs TRBV4-3 and TRBJ2-1; possibly TRBD2 for D (6 bases). The CDR3 loop spans 15 amino acids. Trimming cost V 4 bases and J 1 base, with 11 bases left between them. CDR1 is LGHNA, CDR2 YSLEER, per germline. CDR3 nucleotide sequence: TGCGCCAGCAGCCCGTTTGGGGGGTCCTACAATGAGCAGTTCTTC. Translation: CASSPFGGSYNEQFF.